The sequence of this TCR beta chain was determined in a study of T cell responses to AZD1222 COVID-19 vaccine. Study outcomes and limitations: Reports say nearly half of spike-specific TCRs go after unmutated variant regions.

Of note for this clone: Its antigen is still unknown.

The method was immunoSEQ multiplex PCR; TCRdb's version includes in-frame clones alone and lacks a portion of them. The table includes fewer than 250,000 clones, roughly 91% detected once. Germline CDR1 and CDR2: SEHNR and FQNEAQ (reference sequence). The V end lost 5 bases, the J end lost 0 bases, and 16 bases lay between the germline ends. The CDR3 runs 16 residues. The sequence was collected from an adult in good health. The chain couples TRBV7-9 to TRBJ1-1; D gene unclear. Sequenced material: peripheral blood, taken on day 0 of MenACWY control vaccination. The CDR3 sequence: CASSLSQARMNTEAFF. The CDR3 nucleotides read TGTGCCAGCAGCCTTAGTCAGGCCAGGATGAACACTGAAGCTTTCTTT.